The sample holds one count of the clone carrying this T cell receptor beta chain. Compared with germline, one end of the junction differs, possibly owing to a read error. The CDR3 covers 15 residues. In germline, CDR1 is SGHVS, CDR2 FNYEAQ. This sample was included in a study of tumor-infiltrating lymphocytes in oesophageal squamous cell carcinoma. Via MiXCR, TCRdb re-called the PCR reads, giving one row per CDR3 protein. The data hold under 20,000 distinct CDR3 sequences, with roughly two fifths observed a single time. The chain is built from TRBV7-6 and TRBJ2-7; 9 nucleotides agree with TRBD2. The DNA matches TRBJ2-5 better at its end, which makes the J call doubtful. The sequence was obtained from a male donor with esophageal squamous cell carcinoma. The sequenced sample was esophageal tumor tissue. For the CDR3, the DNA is TGTGCTAGCAGCCCCACTCTCGCGGGAGGGGAGACCCAGTACTTC. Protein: CASSPTLAGGETQYF.